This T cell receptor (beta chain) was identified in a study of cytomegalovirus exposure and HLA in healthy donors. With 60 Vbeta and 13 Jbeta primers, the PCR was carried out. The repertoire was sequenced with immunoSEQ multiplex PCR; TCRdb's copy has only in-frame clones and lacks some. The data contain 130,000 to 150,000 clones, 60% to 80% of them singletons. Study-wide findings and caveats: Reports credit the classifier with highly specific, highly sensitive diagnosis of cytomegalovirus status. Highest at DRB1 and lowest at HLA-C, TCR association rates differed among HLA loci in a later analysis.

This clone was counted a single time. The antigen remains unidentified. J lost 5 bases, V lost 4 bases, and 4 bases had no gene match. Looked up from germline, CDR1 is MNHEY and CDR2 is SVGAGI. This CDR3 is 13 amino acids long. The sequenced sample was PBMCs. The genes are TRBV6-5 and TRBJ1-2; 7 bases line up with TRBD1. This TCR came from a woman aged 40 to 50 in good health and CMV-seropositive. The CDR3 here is CASSSDREYGYTF. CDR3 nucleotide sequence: TGTGCCAGCAGTTCAGACAGGGAGTATGGCTACACCTTC.